This record looks at one T cell receptor (beta chain) sequence and its context. The target antigen is unknown. Clones were read by immunoSEQ multiplex PCR, and TCRdb kept only the in-frame ones, dropping some. The data hold about 340,000 clones, with 70% to 75% observed a single time. The sample comes from a study of shared clonotypes between healthy human individuals. Study observations and caveats: In having few donors, the study represented limited genetic and exposure-history diversity.

CDR1 KGHSH and CDR2 LQKENI come from the germline V gene. With 6 bases clipped from V and 0 bases from J, the junction kept 5 bases outside the gene matches. CDR3 size: 15 residues. Naive CD4+ cells were CD45RA-selected; the remaining cells were memory. Sequencing used memory CD4+ T cells sorted from blood. The sample's subset: CD45RA-negative fraction. This rearrangement joins TRBV18 to TRBJ2-3, with 8 bases that match TRBD1. The sequence was obtained from a man aged 30 to 39 in good health. The CDR3 sequence is CASSIDRGSTDTQYF. The CDR3 nucleotides read TGTGCCAGCTCGATCGACAGGGGAAGCACAGATACGCAGTATTTT.